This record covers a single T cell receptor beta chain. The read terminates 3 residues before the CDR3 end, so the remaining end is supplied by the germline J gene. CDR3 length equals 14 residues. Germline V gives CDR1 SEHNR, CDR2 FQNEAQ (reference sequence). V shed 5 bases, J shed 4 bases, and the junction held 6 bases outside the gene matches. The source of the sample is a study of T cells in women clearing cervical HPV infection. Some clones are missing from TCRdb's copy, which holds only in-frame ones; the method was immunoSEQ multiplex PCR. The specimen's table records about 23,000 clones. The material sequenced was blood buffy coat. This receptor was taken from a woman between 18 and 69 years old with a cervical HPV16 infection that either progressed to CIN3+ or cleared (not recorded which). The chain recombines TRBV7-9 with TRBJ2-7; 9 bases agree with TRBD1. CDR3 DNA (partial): TGTGCCAGCAGCATCGGGACAGGGTTTTACGAG. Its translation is CASSIGTGFYE. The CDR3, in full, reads CASSIGTGFYEQYF.